The next 18 T cell receptor beta chains were all read from a single sample in a study of blood T cell repertoires in COVID-19. Repertoires were generated with immunoSEQ multiplex PCR, while TCRdb's copy carries only in-frame clones and drops some. This repertoire shows approximately 120,000 clones, 75% to 90% found once; its top ten account for less than 3.5%. Sequenced material: peripheral blood. The receptors were gathered from an elderly woman with COVID-19, enrolled during active disease.

The chain is built from TRBV27 and TRBJ2-3, with 8 bases aligning to TRBD2. The CDR3 loop spans 16 amino acids. Trimming at V came to 3 bases and at J to 6 bases, leaving 11 bases not matched to a gene. Germline-derived CDR1 and CDR2 are MNHEY and SMNVEV (reference sequence). The CDR3 reads CASSFGLALAGDTQYF. The DNA for the CDR3 is TGTGCCAGCAGTTTTGGACTAGCTTTAGCGGGGGATACGCAGTATTTT.

CDR3 sequence (DNA): TGTGCCAGCAGCCCCCCGGGAGCCGGGAATTCACCCCTCCACTTT. The encoded protein is CASSPPGAGNSPLHF. V and J are TRBV5-6 and TRBJ1-6; D call uncertain. The length of the CDR3 is 15 residues. The germline CDR1 and CDR2 sequences are SGHDT and YYEEEE. V gave up 4 bases and J gave up 7 bases, with 15 bases separating them.

The CDR3 loop is CASSLGSNYGYTF. CDR3 sequence (DNA): TGTGCCAGCAGTTTGGGCAGCAACTATGGCTACACCTTC. The chain couples TRBV6-5 to TRBJ1-2; no reliable D call. V lost 4 bases to trimming and J lost 2 bases, with 8 bases between them. The CDR3 is 13 amino acids. Germline CDR1 and CDR2: MNHEY and SVGAGI.

This clone has only a few counts. The J gene is TRBJ1-2, the V gene TRBV2, with D possibly matching TRBD1 (6 bases). Germline CDR1 and CDR2: SNHLY and FYNNEI. V was clipped by 5 bases and J by 7 bases, with 11 bases between them. CDR3 length equals 12 residues. CDR3 region: CASSPQGFGYTF. The CDR3 DNA follows: TGTGCCAGCAGTCCACAGGGTTTTGGCTACACCTTC.

This clone was seen just once. V usage is TRBV6-5 and J usage is TRBJ2-3; 13 bases agree with TRBD2. The germline gives CDR1 MNHEY, CDR2 SVGAGI. V trimming: 10 bases; J trimming: 6 bases; junction bases outside the gene matches: 4. The CDR3 extends over 13 amino acids. CDR3: CATGLAGEDTQYF. The CDR3 DNA is TGTGCCACAGGACTAGCGGGAGAGGATACGCAGTATTTT.

The V and J genes are TRBV27 and TRBJ1-1, with a possible D match to TRBD1 (6 bases). Trimming left V 5 bases short and J 6 bases short, with 16 bases between. Germline V gives CDR1 MNHEY, CDR2 SMNVEV (reference sequence). The CDR3 consists of 14 residues. Here the CDR3 DNA reads TGTGCCAGCAGTCCCCGAGGGGGGGCCGCTGAAGCTTTCTTT. Its translation: CASSPRGGAAEAFF.

The gene calls are TRBV6-5 and TRBJ2-3; D may be TRBD2 (5 bases). V gave up 5 bases and J gave up 4 bases, with 13 bases separating them. The CDR3 is 14 residues long. The V gene's germline CDR1 is MNHEY and CDR2 SVGAGI. CDR3 nucleotides: TGTGCCAGCAGTACGACGGGGAGTCCAGATACGCAGTATTTT. This sequence encodes CASSTTGSPDTQYF.

The J gene is TRBJ1-5, the V gene TRBV19; D not certain. V lost 2 bases and J lost 0, with 5 bases in between. The CDR3 runs 14 residues. In germline, CDR1 is LNHDA, CDR2 SQIVND (reference sequence). The DNA of the CDR3 is TGTGCCAGTAGTATACAGAATAGCAATCAGCCCCAGCATTTT. Translation gives CASSIQNSNQPQHF.

The chain is built from TRBV6-2 or TRBV6-3 and TRBJ2-7; 7 bases map to TRBD2. The germline V gene encodes CDR1 MNHEY and CDR2 SVGEGT. The V and J ends lost 6 bases and 6 bases, in that order; junction bases with no gene match: 17. This CDR3 region has 16 residues. Here the CDR3 reads CASSLHGRGLPSEQYF. For the CDR3, the DNA is TGTGCCAGCAGCCTACATGGGAGGGGCCTCCCATCCGAGCAGTACTTC.

This chain uses TRBV19 with TRBJ2-2; the match to TRBD2 covers 8 bases. V was pared by 3 bases and J by 7 bases, with 4 bases of the junction left unmatched. CDR1 and CDR2 from the germline V gene are LNHDA and SQIVND (reference sequence). CDR3 length: 14 amino acids. CDR3 sequence: CASSMGLVGGELFF. The CDR3 nucleotides read TGTGCCAGTAGTATGGGACTAGTGGGCGGGGAGCTGTTTTTT. The complete variable domain, with remaining parts taken from reference TRBV19 and TRBJ2-2, reads DGGITQSPKYLFRKEGQNVTLSCEQNLNHDAMYWYRQDPGQGLRLIYYSQIVNDFQKGDIAEGYSVSREKKESFPLTVTSAQKNPTAFYLCASSMGLVGGELFFGEGSRLTVL.

The CDR3 is CASSPPRAGGINEQFF. CDR3 nucleotide sequence: TGTGCCAGCAGCCCCCCCCGGGCGGGAGGGATCAATGAGCAGTTCTTC. The chain has TRBV5-4 and TRBJ2-1; 9 nucleotides line up with TRBD2. The CDR3 contains 16 residues. Germline V gene data show CDR1 as SGHNT and CDR2 as YYREEE (reference sequence). V lost 4 bases to trimming and J lost 6 bases; unmatched junction nucleotides: 11.

The chain combines TRBV10-3 with TRBJ2-1; 14 nucleotides align to TRBD2. Germline V gives CDR1 ENHRY, CDR2 SYGVKD. V trimming: 3 bases; J trimming: 10 bases; junction bases outside the gene matches: 5. The CDR3 is made up of 15 amino acids. CDR3 DNA sequence: TGTGCCATCAGTGACGGACTAGCGGGAGGAAGCGAGCAGTTCTTC. Protein product: CAISDGLAGGSEQFF.

The gene calls are TRBV11-2 and TRBJ2-5; a possible D gene is TRBD2 (5 bases). CDR3 length: 12 residues. The V gene lost 5 bases and the J gene lost 4 bases, with 8 bases spanning the gap. CDR1 is SGHAT and CDR2 is FQNNGV in the germline V gene. CDR3 nucleotide sequence: TGTGCCAGCAGCGGGAGAGGAGAGACCCAGTACTTC. It yields the protein CASSGRGETQYF.

This clone is a singleton in its sample. The chain links TRBV7-2 to TRBJ2-1; D is perhaps TRBD2 (6 bases). Germline V lookup: CDR1 SGHTA, CDR2 FQGNSA. Trimming took off 1 base at V and 7 bases at J, with 17 bases between the two ends. CDR3 size: 16 residues. CDR3 sequence (DNA): TGTGCCAGCAGCTTAGGGCAGGTCGGGACTCGAAATGAGCAGTTCTTC. Amino acids: CASSLGQVGTRNEQFF.

Only one count was recorded for this clone. Here the CDR3 reads CASSPDGPGGNTIYF. The CDR3 DNA reads as TGTGCCAGCTCACCGGACGGCCCAGGGGGAAACACCATATATTTT. The chain couples TRBV18 to TRBJ1-3; perhaps TRBD1 as D (5 bases). There are 15 residues in the CDR3. Germline V CDR1 and CDR2: KGHSH, LQKENI. V lost 3 bases and J 4 bases, leaving 13 bases between the germline ends.

The rearrangement uses TRBV18 and TRBJ2-3; 7 bases line up with TRBD1. J was trimmed by 0 bases and V by 0 bases; bases with no gene match: 3. The germline gives CDR1 KGHSH, CDR2 LQKENI. There are 16 residues in the CDR3. CDR3 amino acids: CASSPPPGQSTDTQYF. In nucleotides, the CDR3 is TGTGCCAGCTCACCACCGCCGGGACAGAGCACAGATACGCAGTATTTT. Complete variable domain (other parts from reference TRBV18 and TRBJ2-3): NAGVMQNPRHLVRRRGQEARLRCSPMKGHSHVYWYRQLPEEGLKFMVYLQKENIIDESGMPKERFSAEFPKEGPSILRIQQVVRGDSAAYFCASSPPPGQSTDTQYFGPGTRLTVL.

This chain connects TRBV7-9 to TRBJ1-1; D unresolved. The V end lost 2 bases, the J end lost 4 bases, and 11 bases lay between the germline ends. The CDR3 spans 14 residues. CDR1 is SEHNR and CDR2 is FQNEAQ in the germline V gene (reference sequence). CDR3 residues: CASSLLRSGTEAFF. The CDR3, as DNA: TGTGCCAGCAGCTTACTTAGATCAGGCACTGAAGCTTTCTTT.

The rearrangement uses TRBV6-6 and TRBJ2-3; a weak D match, TRBD2 (5 bases). This CDR3 comprises 13 residues. Per germline, CDR1 MNHNY and CDR2 SVGAGI (reference sequence). V dropped 6 bases and J dropped 2 bases, with 9 bases sitting between them. CDR3 loop: CASSLTNTDTQYF. Here the CDR3 DNA reads TGTGCCAGCAGCCTGACTAACACAGATACGCAGTATTTT.